The 3 T cell receptor beta chains below all came from one sample that was sequenced in a study of blood T cell repertoires in COVID-19. Profiling relied on immunoSEQ multiplex PCR, and the TCRdb table lists in-frame clones only, not all of them. Here the sample spans about 80,000 clones, around 85% being singletons. The sample consisted of peripheral blood. Source of these receptors: a man aged 25-45 years with acute or convalescent COVID-19.

This chain links TRBV27 with TRBJ2-2; TRBD2 aligns across 12 bases. Germline CDR1 MNHEY, CDR2 SMNVEV (reference sequence). V lost 6 bases and J lost 7; bases outside the gene matches: 9. The CDR3 runs 16 residues. The CDR3 region is CASRQTSGSRFGELFF. In nucleotides, the CDR3 is TGTGCCAGCAGACAGACTAGCGGGAGTCGATTCGGGGAGCTGTTTTTT.

This clone was seen more than once but under ten times. This chain joins TRBV27 and TRBJ2-3, with D perhaps TRBD1 (8 bases). Trimming shortened V by 8 bases and J by 9 bases, and 21 bases separated the two germline ends. Germline CDR1 reads MNHEY; CDR2 reads SMNVEV (reference sequence). CDR3 size: 14 residues. CDR3 sequence reads: CASPSGETGATQYF. In nucleotides, the CDR3 is TGTGCCAGCCCGAGCGGGGAGACAGGGGCCACGCAGTATTTT.

V gene TRBV4-1 combines with J gene TRBJ2-1; 9 nucleotides match TRBD2. Germline CDR1 is MGHRA and CDR2 is YSYEKL. The J segment lost 0 bases and the V segment lost 2 bases, leaving 5 bases of the junction unmatched. This CDR3 region has 17 residues. This chain's CDR3 is CASSQIVSGSSYNEQFF. Written as DNA, the CDR3 is TGCGCCAGCAGCCAAATCGTTAGCGGGAGCTCCTACAATGAGCAGTTCTTC.